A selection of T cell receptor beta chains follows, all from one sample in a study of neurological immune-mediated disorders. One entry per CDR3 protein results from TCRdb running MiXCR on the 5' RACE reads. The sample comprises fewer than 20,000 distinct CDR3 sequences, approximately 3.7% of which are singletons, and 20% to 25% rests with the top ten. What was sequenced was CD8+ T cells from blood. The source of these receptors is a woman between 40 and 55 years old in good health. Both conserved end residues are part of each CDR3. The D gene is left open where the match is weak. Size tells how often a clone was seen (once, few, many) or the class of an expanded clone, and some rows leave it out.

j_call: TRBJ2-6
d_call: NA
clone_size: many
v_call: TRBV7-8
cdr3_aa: CATDQVMISGANVLTF
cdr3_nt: TGTGCCACCGACCAGGTGATGATCTCTGGGGCCAACGTCCTGACTTTC

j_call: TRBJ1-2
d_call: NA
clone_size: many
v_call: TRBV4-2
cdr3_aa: CASSLRLEATYGYTF
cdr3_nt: TGTGCCAGCAGCCTCCGGCTGGAGGCTACCTATGGCTACACCTTC

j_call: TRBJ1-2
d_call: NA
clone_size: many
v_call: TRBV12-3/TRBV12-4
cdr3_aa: CASSLVTANYGYTF
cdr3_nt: TGTGCCAGCAGTTTAGTCACCGCTAACTATGGCTACACCTTC

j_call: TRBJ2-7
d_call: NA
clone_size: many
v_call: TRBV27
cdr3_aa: CASSQTGSEQYF
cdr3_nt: TGTGCCAGCAGTCAGACAGGCTCCGAGCAGTACTTC

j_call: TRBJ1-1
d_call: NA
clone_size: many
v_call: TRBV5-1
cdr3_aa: CASTTRGEAFF
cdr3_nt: TGCGCCAGCACCACCCGGGGGGAAGCTTTCTTT

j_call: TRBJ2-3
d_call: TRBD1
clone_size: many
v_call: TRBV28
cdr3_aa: CASSPPLTGTVLDTQYF
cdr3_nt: TGTGCCAGCAGTCCCCCCCTGACAGGGACAGTGTTGGATACGCAGTATTTT

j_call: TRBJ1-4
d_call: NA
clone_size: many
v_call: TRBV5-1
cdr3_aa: CASSLVDSRSEKLFF
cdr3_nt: TGCGCCAGCAGCTTGGTCGACAGCCGGAGTGAAAAACTGTTTTTT

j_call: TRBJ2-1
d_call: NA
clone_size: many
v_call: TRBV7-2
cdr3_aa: CASSFWAGFSEQFF
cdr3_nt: TGTGCCAGCAGCTTTTGGGCAGGGTTTAGTGAGCAGTTCTTC

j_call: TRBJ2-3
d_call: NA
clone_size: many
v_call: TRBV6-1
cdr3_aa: CASWTLKDTQYF
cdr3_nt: TGTGCCAGCTGGACCCTGAAGGATACGCAGTATTTT

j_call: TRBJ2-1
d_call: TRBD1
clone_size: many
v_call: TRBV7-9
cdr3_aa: CASSLRTGTHEQFF
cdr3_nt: TGTGCCAGCAGCTTGAGGACAGGGACGCATGAGCAGTTCTTC

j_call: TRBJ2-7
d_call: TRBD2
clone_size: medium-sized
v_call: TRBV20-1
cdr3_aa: CSATGLAGRLSGYEQYF
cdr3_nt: TGCAGTGCTACCGGACTAGCGGGACGTCTAAGTGGCTACGAGCAGTACTTC

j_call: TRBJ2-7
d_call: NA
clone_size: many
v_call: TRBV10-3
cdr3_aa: CAIRTDSSYEQYF
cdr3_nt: TGTGCCATCAGGACGGACAGCTCCTACGAGCAGTACTTC

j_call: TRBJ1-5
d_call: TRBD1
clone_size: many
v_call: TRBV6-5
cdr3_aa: CASSYTDRDRDQPNQPQHF
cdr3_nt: TGTGCCAGCAGTTACACGGACCGGGACAGGGACCAACCCAATCAGCCCCAGCATTTT

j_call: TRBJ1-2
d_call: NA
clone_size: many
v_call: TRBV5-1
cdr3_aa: CASSLKSYNYGYTF
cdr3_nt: TGCGCCAGCAGCTTGAAGTCCTACAACTATGGCTACACCTTC

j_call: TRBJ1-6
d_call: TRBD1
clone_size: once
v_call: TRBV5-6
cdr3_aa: CASSPGQGARSPLHF
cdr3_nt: TGTGCCAGCAGTCCGGGACAGGGGGCCCGTTCACCCCTCCACTTT

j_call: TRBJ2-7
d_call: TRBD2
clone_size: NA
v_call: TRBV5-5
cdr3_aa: CASRPISGSFYEQYF
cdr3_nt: TGTGCCAGCAGACCAATTAGCGGGAGCTTCTACGAGCAGTACTTC

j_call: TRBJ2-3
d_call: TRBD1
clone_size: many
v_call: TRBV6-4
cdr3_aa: CASSDSTGGADTQYF
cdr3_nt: TGTGCCAGCAGTGACTCGACAGGGGGCGCAGATACGCAGTATTTT

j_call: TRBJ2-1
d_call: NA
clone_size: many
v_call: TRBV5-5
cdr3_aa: CASRNRDNEQFF
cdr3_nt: TGTGCCAGCAGGAACAGGGACAATGAGCAGTTCTTC

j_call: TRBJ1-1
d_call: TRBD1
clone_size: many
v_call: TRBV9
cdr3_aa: CASSPGGGTEAFF
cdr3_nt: TGTGCCAGCAGCCCAGGGGGGGGTACTGAAGCTTTCTTT

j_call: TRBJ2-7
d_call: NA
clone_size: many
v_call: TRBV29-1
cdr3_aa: CSVERDHPYEQYF
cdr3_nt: TGCAGCGTTGAGCGGGACCACCCCTACGAGCAGTACTTC

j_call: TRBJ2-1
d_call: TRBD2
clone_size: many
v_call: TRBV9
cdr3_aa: CASSVGLAGGIYNEQFF
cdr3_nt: TGTGCCAGCAGCGTAGGCCTAGCGGGAGGTATATACAATGAGCAGTTCTTC

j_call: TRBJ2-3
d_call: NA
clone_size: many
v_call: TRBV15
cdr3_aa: CATSRGTVDTQYF
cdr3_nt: TGTGCCACCAGCAGAGGGACAGTAGATACGCAGTATTTT

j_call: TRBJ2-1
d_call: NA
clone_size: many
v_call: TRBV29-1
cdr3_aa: CNALTVDNEQFF
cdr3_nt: TGCAACGCCCTTACAGTAGACAATGAGCAGTTCTTC

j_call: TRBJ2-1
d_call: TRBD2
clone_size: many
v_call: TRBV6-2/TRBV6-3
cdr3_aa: CASSYSSGRAYNEQFF
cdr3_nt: TGTGCCAGCAGTTACTCTAGCGGGAGGGCCTACAATGAGCAGTTCTTC

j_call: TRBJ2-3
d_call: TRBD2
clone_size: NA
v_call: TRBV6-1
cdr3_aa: CASSEGLAGADTQYF
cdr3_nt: TGTGCCAGCAGTGAAGGGCTAGCGGGAGCAGATACGCAGTATTTT

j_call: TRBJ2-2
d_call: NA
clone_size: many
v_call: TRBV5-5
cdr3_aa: CASSFRQFRENTGELFF
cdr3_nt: TGTGCCAGCAGCTTCCGTCAGTTTAGGGAGAACACCGGGGAGCTGTTTTTT

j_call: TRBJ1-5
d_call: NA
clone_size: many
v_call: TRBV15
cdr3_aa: CATSSEGSQPQHF
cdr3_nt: TGTGCCACCAGCAGTGAAGGGTCTCAGCCCCAGCATTTT